This T cell receptor (beta chain) appears in the sequencing data of a study of T cell responses to AZD1222 COVID-19 vaccine. Data came from immunoSEQ multiplex PCR; TCRdb stores just in-frame clones and leaves some out. The sample lists nearly 110,000 clones, 90% to 95% seen once, with about 20% in the top ten. This CDR3 has 15 residues. V was shortened by 0 bases and J by 3 bases, with 9 bases between the two germline ends. Per germline, CDR1 SQVTM and CDR2 ANQGSEA. As for this clone: Antigen unknown.

Findings and caveats of the study: As reported, nearly half of all spike-specific TCRs target variant regions that are unmutated. Mostly white British, mostly female donors; authors suggested clonal diversity may be underestimated. Sampled repertoires all dated from after the peak T cell response. Vaccine-associated CD4 TCRs ranged over spike, dominating at 160-218 and 743-854.

This receptor was obtained from an adult in good health. This chain links TRBV29-1 with TRBJ2-6; no reliable D call. Sequencing was performed on peripheral blood, taken on day 0 of AZD1222 vaccination. CDR3 region: CSVEDPWDGANVLTF. CDR3 coding DNA: TGCAGCGTTGAAGATCCGTGGGATGGGGCCAACGTCCTGACTTTC.